Below are 21 T cell receptor beta chains sequenced from a single sample in a study of cytomegalovirus exposure and HLA in healthy donors. The PCR had 60 Vbeta and 13 Jbeta primers. The repertoire was sequenced with immunoSEQ multiplex PCR; TCRdb's copy has only in-frame clones and lacks some. The sample records about 210,000 clones, 82% being singletons. The sequenced sample was PBMCs. The receptors originated from a middle-aged man in good health and CMV-seropositive.

This chain uses TRBV11-3 with TRBJ2-1; D may be TRBD2 (6 bases). The CDR3 extends over 18 amino acids. The V end was cut by 5 bases, the J end by 0 bases, with 20 bases between. CDR1 SGHNT and CDR2 YENEEA come from the germline V gene. CDR3 region: CASSPSLFSGSSYNEQFF. In nucleotides, the CDR3 is TGTGCCAGCAGCCCCTCCCTATTTAGCGGAAGCTCCTACAATGAGCAGTTCTTC.

The chain is built from TRBV2 and TRBJ1-5, with D possibly TRBD1 on 5 matching bases. Germline V CDR1 and CDR2: SNHLY, FYNNEI. The CDR3 is made up of 13 amino acids. V was cut by 6 bases and J by 3 bases, with 9 bases left in between. The CDR3, as DNA: TGTGCCAGCAGAGGCAGGGCCAATCAGCCCCAGCATTTT. Translated, it gives CASRGRANQPQHF.

A remark on this clone: Compared with germline, one end of the junction differs, possibly owing to a read error. This chain links TRBV7-9 with TRBJ2-1; 8 nucleotides agree with TRBD2. The CDR3 is 15 amino acids. Per the germline V gene, CDR1 is SEHNR and CDR2 is FQNEAQ (reference sequence). CDR3 region: CSSSTGGEGDNEQFF. The CDR3, as DNA: TGTTCCAGCAGCACCGGGGGGGAGGGGGACAATGAGCAGTTCTTC.

This clone was picked up one time. This chain links TRBV7-3 with TRBJ2-2; weak D call: TRBD2 (7 bases). There are 14 residues in the CDR3. The ends were cut back, 8 bases at V and 3 bases at J, with 13 bases in the middle. Germline V gives CDR1 SGHTA, CDR2 FQGTGA. CDR3 residues: CASGGARDTGELFF. CDR3 nucleotide sequence: TGTGCCAGCGGGGGGGCTCGGGACACCGGGGAGCTGTTTTTT.

This clone was recorded only once. This chain links TRBV6-5 with TRBJ2-5; D possibly corresponds to TRBD1 (5 bases). The V gene's germline CDR1 is MNHEY and CDR2 SVGAGI. The ends were cut back, 8 bases at V and 5 bases at J, with 9 bases in the middle. The CDR3 is 11 residues long. The chain's CDR3 is CASLGRETQYF. The CDR3 nucleotides read TGTGCCAGCTTGGGGCGTGAGACCCAGTACTTC.

The chain recombines TRBV9 with TRBJ2-5, with TRBD2 matching 12 bases. The CDR3 runs to 17 residues. V shed 0 bases and J 5 bases; nucleotides not matched to a gene: 8. Per the germline V gene, CDR1 is SGDLS and CDR2 is YYNGEE. CDR3 amino acids: CASSVGGLAGGWETQYF. The CDR3 nucleotides read TGTGCCAGCAGCGTAGGCGGGCTAGCGGGAGGGTGGGAGACCCAGTACTTC.

The chain uses TRBV5-1 and TRBJ2-2, with a weak D call TRBD2 (5 bases). There are 13 residues in the CDR3. The ends were cut back, 4 bases at V and 6 bases at J, with 10 bases in the middle. Germline loops: CDR1 SGHRS, CDR2 YFSETQ. CDR3 region: CASSPSGSGELFF. The CDR3 DNA sequence: TGCGCCAGCAGCCCCTCGGGGTCCGGGGAGCTGTTTTTT.

V is TRBV7-7 and J is TRBJ2-5; 8 nucleotides line up with TRBD2. The CDR3 contains 14 residues. The trim removed 3 bases at V and 3 bases at J, leaving 3 bases unmatched. Germline V lookup: CDR1 SSHAT, CDR2 FNYEAQ (reference sequence). DNA of the CDR3: TGTGCCAGCAGCTTGACTAGCGAGAAAGAGACCCAGTACTTC. As protein: CASSLTSEKETQYF.

This chain connects TRBV2 to TRBJ2-1, with D uncertain. The CDR3 has 16 amino acids. Germline V gene sequence: CDR1 SNHLY, CDR2 FYNNEI. Trimming shortened V by 0 bases and J by 6 bases, and 15 bases separated the two germline ends. In DNA form, the CDR3 reads TGTGCCAGCAGTGAAGCGGGCGCTATGAACGGCAATGAGCAGTTCTTC. Protein sequence: CASSEAGAMNGNEQFF.

This clone appeared once. This CDR3 is also generated by other DNA sequences in the sample. This chain uses TRBV2 with TRBJ2-1, with D possibly TRBD1 on 6 matching bases. CDR1 SNHLY and CDR2 FYNNEI come from the germline V gene. This CDR3 comprises 11 residues. The V end was cut by 10 bases, the J end by 4 bases, with 8 bases between. The CDR3 sequence: CATTGYNEQFF. DNA for the CDR3: TGTGCCACAACAGGGTACAATGAGCAGTTCTTC.

The chain joins TRBV27 to TRBJ2-1, with TRBD1 matching over 7 bases. Germline lookup yields CDR1 MNHEY and CDR2 SMNVEV (reference sequence). The CDR3 length is 14 residues. The ends lost 2 bases at V and 2 bases at J; junction bases unmatched: 0. The CDR3 coding sequence is TGTGCCAGCAGTTTAAGGGGGCCCTACAATGAGCAGTTCTTC. Translated: CASSLRGPYNEQFF.

The chain has TRBV5-8 and TRBJ1-5; tentative D call: TRBD1 (6 bases). Germline V gene data show CDR1 as SGHTS and CDR2 as YDEGEE. V was pared by 3 bases and J by 0 bases, with 16 bases between. The CDR3 spans 17 residues. The CDR3 sequence is CASSSGQFESSNQPQHF. In nucleotides, the CDR3 is TGTGCCAGCAGCTCAGGACAGTTTGAGTCTAGCAATCAGCCCCAGCATTTT.

The rearrangement uses TRBV27 and TRBJ2-1, with 7 bases aligning to TRBD2. The CDR3 runs 13 residues. The V gene end was trimmed by 8 bases and the J gene end by 4 bases; junction bases not matched to a gene: 5. Germline lookup yields CDR1 MNHEY and CDR2 SMNVEV (reference sequence). The CDR3: CASALAEYNEQFF. CDR3 sequence (DNA): TGTGCCAGCGCCCTAGCGGAGTACAATGAGCAGTTCTTC.

The genes are TRBV5-1 and TRBJ2-3, with D perhaps TRBD2 (6 bases). Trimming cost V 4 bases and J 2 bases, with 11 bases left between them. CDR1 SGHRS and CDR2 YFSETQ come from the germline V gene. This CDR3 spans 14 amino acids. For the CDR3, the DNA is TGCGCCAGCAGCACGGACTACCCCACAGATACGCAGTATTTT. Protein: CASSTDYPTDTQYF.

The chain employs TRBV5-1 and TRBJ2-1; D is unclear. Per germline, CDR1 SGHRS and CDR2 YFSETQ. There are 15 residues in the CDR3. The germline V and J ends were trimmed by 0 bases and 0 bases, with 7 bases remaining between them. CDR3 sequence (DNA): TGCGCCAGCAGCTTGGGAGAGAGCTCCTACAATGAGCAGTTCTTC. Encoded protein: CASSLGESSYNEQFF.

This chain joins TRBV5-4 and TRBJ1-2; tentatively, D is TRBD1 (6 bases). Trimming cost V 4 bases and J 5 bases, with 15 bases left between them. CDR3 length: 14 amino acids. Germline V CDR1 and CDR2: SGHNT, YYREEE (reference sequence). The CDR3 is CASSLIDRTYGYTF. CDR3 sequence (DNA): TGTGCCAGCAGCCTGATTGACAGGACATATGGCTACACCTTC.

This clone was detected once. The chain couples TRBV10-2 to TRBJ2-1; D uncertain. The CDR3 covers 13 residues. The germline V and J ends were trimmed by 9 bases and 0 bases, with 9 bases remaining between them. The V gene's germline CDR1 is WSHSY and CDR2 SAAADI. The CDR3 region has the DNA TGCGCCAGTCACTACGACTCCTACAATGAGCAGTTCTTC. It is translated as CASHYDSYNEQFF.

This chain uses TRBV5-6 with TRBJ2-7, with D maybe TRBD2 (6 bases). The germline V gene has CDR1 SGHDT and CDR2 YYEEEE. V shed 4 bases and J shed 1 base, with 6 bases lying between them. This CDR3 has 12 amino acids. The CDR3 DNA reads as TGTGCCAGCAGCCGGGGGTCCTACGAGCAGTACTTC. Its translation is CASSRGSYEQYF.

The chain couples TRBV5-1 to TRBJ1-2; TRBD1 matches at 9 bases. This CDR3 has 14 amino acids. CDR1 SGHRS and CDR2 YFSETQ come from the germline V gene. The junction had 8 bases not matched to a gene; V was cut back by 5 bases and J by 6 bases. The CDR3 protein is CASSKGQGSDGYTF. The CDR3, as DNA: TGCGCCAGCAGTAAGGGACAGGGCTCGGATGGCTACACCTTC. The entire variable domain, with the rest obtained from reference TRBV5-1 and TRBJ1-2, is as follows: KAGVTQTPRYLIKTRGQQVTLSCSPISGHRSVSWYQQTPGQGLQFLFEYFSETQRNKGNFPGRFSGRQFSNSRSEMNVSTLELGDSALYLCASSKGQGSDGYTFGSGTRLTVV.

This chain uses TRBV29-1 with TRBJ1-2; D gene ambiguous. Germline loops: CDR1 SQVTM, CDR2 ANQGSEA. Between the trimmed V and J ends, which lost 8 bases and 8 bases, there was a span of 15 bases. The CDR3 contains 11 residues. For the CDR3, the DNA is TGCAGCTTGTGGGAGGCGGGAGGCTACACCTTC. This gives the protein CSLWEAGGYTF. Complete variable domain (other parts from reference TRBV29-1 and TRBJ1-2): SAVISQKPSRDICQRGTSLTIQCQVDSQVTMMFWYRQQPGQSLTLIATANQGSEATYESGFVIDKFPISRPNLTFSTLTVSNMSPEDSSIYLCSLWEAGGYTFGSGTRLTVV.

This clone has more than one count but fewer than ten. J is TRBJ2-3 and V is TRBV5-1, with 10 bases matching TRBD2. There are 18 residues in the CDR3. CDR1 and CDR2 (germline): SGHRS, YFSETQ. V trimming: 0 bases; J trimming: 2 bases; junction bases outside the gene matches: 9. In DNA, the CDR3 is TGCGCCAGCAGCTTGGCCTTAGCGGGAGGTTCCTTCACAGATACGCAGTATTTT. It specifies CASSLALAGGSFTDTQYF.